The 22 T cell receptor beta chains below come from one sample, sequenced in a study of T cell responses to AZD1222 COVID-19 vaccine. TCRdb keeps only in-frame clones here, not all; method: immunoSEQ multiplex PCR. This sample has 150,000 to 200,000 clones, with 80% to 90% found just once. Sequences were derived from peripheral blood, sampled on day 0 of AZD1222 vaccination. These receptor sequences come from an adult in good health.

V is TRBV19 and J is TRBJ2-3; TRBD1 matches 12 bases. Looked up from germline, CDR1 is LNHDA and CDR2 is SQIVND (reference sequence). CDR3 length equals 20 residues. Trimming at V came to 0 bases and at J to 4 bases, leaving 14 bases not matched to a gene. Written as DNA, the CDR3 is TGTGCCAGTAGTATAGAGGGAGGGACAGGGGGCCCGAGACGGGCAGATACGCAGTATTTT. As protein: CASSIEGGTGGPRRADTQYF. The whole variable domain, filled in from reference TRBV19 and TRBJ2-3, reads DGGITQSPKYLFRKEGQNVTLSCEQNLNHDAMYWYRQDPGQGLRLIYYSQIVNDFQKGDIAEGYSVSREKKESFPLTVTSAQKNPTAFYLCASSIEGGTGGPRRADTQYFGPGTRLTVL.

The gene calls are TRBV19 and TRBJ1-1; D remains unclear. Germline V gene lookup returns CDR1 LNHDA and CDR2 SQIVND (reference sequence). This CDR3 spans 13 amino acids. V shed 5 bases and J shed 2 bases, with 9 bases lying between them. The CDR3 reads CASSHPGNTEAFF. CDR3 DNA sequence: TGTGCCAGTAGTCACCCGGGAAACACTGAAGCTTTCTTT.

This clone was seen more than once but under ten times. The J gene is TRBJ2-7, the V gene TRBV6-1; tentative D call: TRBD1 (5 bases). V gave up 1 base and J gave up 3 bases, with 13 bases separating them. The CDR3 extends over 15 amino acids. In germline, CDR1 is MNHNS, CDR2 SASEGT. CDR3 in DNA: TGTGCCAGCAGTGAAGATATGGTAAGGGGCTACGAGCAGTACTTC. The encoded protein is CASSEDMVRGYEQYF.

The rearrangement links TRBV6-5 to TRBJ2-7; D remains unclear. CDR3 length: 15 residues. CDR1 is MNHEY and CDR2 is SVGAGI in the germline V gene. V gave up 6 bases and J gave up 3 bases, with 18 bases separating them. The chain's CDR3 is CASRIGSSMLYEQYV. CDR3 nucleotide sequence: TGTGCCAGCAGAATTGGTTCTTCTATGCTCTACGAGCAGTACGTC.

The J gene is TRBJ1-2, the V gene TRBV6-1; 9 bases are a match to TRBD1. Germline V CDR1 and CDR2: MNHNS, SASEGT. The V gene end was trimmed by 2 bases and the J gene end by 4 bases; junction bases not matched to a gene: 8. CDR3 size: 16 residues. CDR3: CASSELNGQGSYGYTF. The CDR3 DNA sequence: TGTGCCAGCAGTGAACTCAACGGACAGGGGAGCTATGGCTACACCTTC.

V is TRBV7-9 and J is TRBJ1-4, with D possibly being TRBD1 (5 bases). This CDR3 is 17 amino acids long. V was cut by 1 base and J by 5 bases, with 17 bases left in between. The germline V gene has CDR1 SEHNR and CDR2 FQNEAQ (reference sequence). The chain's CDR3 is CASSLGAGPLRNEKLFF. For the CDR3, the DNA is TGTGCCAGCAGCTTAGGAGCGGGACCTCTGAGAAATGAAAAACTGTTTTTT.

The chain has TRBV4-2 and TRBJ1-1; TRBD1 might be the D (5 bases). Trimming shortened V by 6 bases and J by 5 bases, and 16 bases separated the two germline ends. Germline V gene data show CDR1 as LGHNA and CDR2 as YNFKEQ. This CDR3 region has 14 residues. The CDR3: CASRTEGKVTEAFF. In DNA form, the CDR3 reads TGTGCCAGCAGGACCGAGGGGAAAGTTACTGAAGCTTTCTTT.

The chain combines TRBV6-1 with TRBJ1-1; 12 nucleotides match TRBD1. The length of the CDR3 is 18 residues. Germline values: CDR1 MNHNS, CDR2 SASEGT. V lost 4 bases and J lost 0; bases outside the gene matches: 9. CDR3 sequence (DNA): TGTGCCAGCAGTGGCCGTGGGACAGGGGGCCCTATGAACACTGAAGCTTTCTTT. This translates into CASSGRGTGGPMNTEAFF.

In its sample, this clone was seen once. The V gene is TRBV9, the J gene TRBJ1-2; perhaps TRBD1 as D (6 bases). Trimming stripped 3 bases from V and 1 base from J, with 22 bases between. Germline values: CDR1 SGDLS, CDR2 YYNGEE. The CDR3 contains 18 residues. CDR3: CASSAGGADRAYNYGYTF. DNA for the CDR3: TGTGCCAGCAGCGCGGGGGGGGCAGACCGGGCTTATAACTATGGCTACACCTTC.

J is TRBJ1-4 and V is TRBV4-1; D is undetermined. Germline CDR1 and CDR2: MGHRA and YSYEKL. This CDR3 has 14 amino acids. The V end was cut by 4 bases, the J end by 2 bases, with 8 bases between. The CDR3 DNA is TGCGCCAGCAGCCTGGGTGGGACTAATGAAAAACTGTTTTTT. It specifies CASSLGGTNEKLFF.

V usage is TRBV12-3 or TRBV12-4 and J usage is TRBJ1-1; D call uncertain. This CDR3 region has 13 residues. The ends were cut back, 6 bases at V and 2 bases at J, with 10 bases in the middle. Written as DNA, the CDR3 is TGTGCCAGCAGCTGGGTTGTAAACACTGAAGCTTTCTTT. Amino acid sequence: CASSWVVNTEAFF.

The rearrangement uses TRBV2 and TRBJ2-7, with D perhaps being TRBD1 or TRBD2 (5 bases each). Germline CDR1 is SNHLY and CDR2 is FYNNEI. V dropped 6 bases and J dropped 4 bases, with 19 bases sitting between them. This CDR3 comprises 15 residues. The DNA of the CDR3 is TGTGCCAGCAGGGGGACCATTATCGTAGGGTACGAGCAGTACGTC. This sequence encodes CASRGTIIVGYEQYV.

This chain uses TRBV5-4 with TRBJ2-1; TRBD2 matches 11 bases. This CDR3 has 17 amino acids. The junction had 12 bases not matched to a gene; V was cut back by 3 bases and J by 7 bases. The germline gives CDR1 SGHNT, CDR2 YYREEE (reference sequence). The CDR3 protein is CASSSGPSGGRYNEQFF. DNA of the CDR3: TGTGCCAGCAGCTCGGGCCCTAGCGGGGGGAGATATAATGAGCAGTTCTTC. Together with reference TRBV5-4 and TRBJ2-1, the CDR3 gives the full variable domain: ETGVTQSPTHLIKTRGQQVTLRCSSQSGHNTVSWYQQALGQGPQFIFQYYREEENGRGNFPPRFSGLQFPNYSSELNVNALELDDSALYLCASSSGPSGGRYNEQFFGPGTRLTVL.

The chain combines TRBV5-1 with TRBJ2-7, with 7 bases fitting TRBD1. Germline-derived CDR1 and CDR2 are SGHRS and YFSETQ. V shed 7 bases, J shed 2 bases, and the junction held 9 bases outside the gene matches. CDR3 length equals 14 residues. CDR3: CASHRDSPAYEQYF. The DNA of the CDR3 is TGCGCCAGCCACCGGGACAGCCCTGCCTACGAGCAGTACTTC. Combining the CDR3 with reference TRBV5-1 and TRBJ2-7 gives the whole variable domain KAGVTQTPRYLIKTRGQQVTLSCSPISGHRSVSWYQQTPGQGLQFLFEYFSETQRNKGNFPGRFSGRQFSNSRSEMNVSTLELGDSALYLCASHRDSPAYEQYFGPGTRLTVT.

The chain combines TRBV4-2 with TRBJ2-3, with D possibly TRBD1 on 5 matching bases. Trimming pared 1 base from V and 2 bases from J, leaving 10 bases between. The CDR3 spans 15 residues. The germline gives CDR1 LGHNA, CDR2 YNFKEQ. The CDR3 DNA is TGTGCCAGCAGCCAAGGCCAGGGCCTCACAGATACGCAGTATTTT. Encoded protein: CASSQGQGLTDTQYF.

This rearrangement joins TRBV27 to TRBJ2-2; the match to TRBD2 covers 8 bases. This CDR3 spans 14 amino acids. After removal of 6 bases from V and 7 bases from J, the junction contained 7 bases not matched to a gene. Germline CDR1 and CDR2: MNHEY and SMNVEV (reference sequence). The CDR3 here is CASRPVGRGGELFF. CDR3 in DNA: TGTGCCAGCAGACCCGTCGGGAGGGGCGGGGAGCTGTTTTTT.

The chain carries TRBV27 and TRBJ1-5, with 7 bases matching TRBD1. The CDR3 spans 15 residues. Germline CDR1 reads MNHEY; CDR2 reads SMNVEV (reference sequence). V shed 3 bases, J shed 4 bases, and the junction held 6 bases outside the gene matches. CDR3 in amino acids: CASSFSDRTNQPQHF. CDR3 coding DNA: TGTGCCAGCAGTTTCTCGGACAGGACTAATCAGCCCCAGCATTTT.

J is TRBJ1-6 and V is TRBV5-4, with D tentatively TRBD1 (6 bases). Germline V CDR1 and CDR2: SGHNT, YYREEE (reference sequence). Trimming pared 5 bases from V and 3 bases from J, leaving 12 bases between. CDR3 length equals 15 residues. The CDR3 here is CASRNPGHYNSPLHF. CDR3 in DNA: TGTGCCAGCAGAAACCCGGGACACTATAATTCACCCCTCCACTTT.

The J gene is TRBJ2-3, the V gene TRBV9; the D call may be TRBD1 or TRBD2 (5 bases each). Trimming cost V 4 bases and J 4 bases, with 10 bases left between them. The CDR3 runs 13 residues. The germline V gene has CDR1 SGDLS and CDR2 YYNGEE. The CDR3 loop is CASSLRDADTQYF. CDR3 nucleotides: TGTGCCAGCAGCTTACGGGACGCAGATACGCAGTATTTT.

This clone came up a few times. The rearrangement links TRBV21-1 to TRBJ2-3. TRBV21-1 corresponds to a pseudogene. The CDR3 has 17 amino acids. The CDR3 reads CASSKEDRGASTDTQYF. Written as DNA, the CDR3 is TGTGCCAGCAGCAAAGAAGATAGGGGGGCGAGCACAGATACGCAGTATTTT.

This chain uses TRBV2 with TRBJ2-2, with TRBD2 matching over 12 bases. In germline, CDR1 is SNHLY, CDR2 FYNNEI. V lost 7 bases to trimming and J lost 7 bases; unmatched junction nucleotides: 7. The CDR3 loop spans 15 amino acids. CDR3: CASTRLAGDFGELFF. As DNA, the CDR3 is TGTGCCAGCACCCGACTAGCGGGGGATTTCGGGGAGCTGTTTTTT.

The V gene is TRBV6-4, the J gene TRBJ2-7; possible D gene TRBD1, 6 bases. This CDR3 comprises 16 residues. The ends were cut back, 0 bases at V and 6 bases at J, with 18 bases in the middle. Per the germline V gene, CDR1 is MRHNA and CDR2 is SNTAGT. The CDR3 region is CASSDSGGMRYCEQYV. CDR3 in DNA: TGTGCCAGCAGTGACTCAGGGGGAATGAGGTACTGCGAGCAGTACGTC.